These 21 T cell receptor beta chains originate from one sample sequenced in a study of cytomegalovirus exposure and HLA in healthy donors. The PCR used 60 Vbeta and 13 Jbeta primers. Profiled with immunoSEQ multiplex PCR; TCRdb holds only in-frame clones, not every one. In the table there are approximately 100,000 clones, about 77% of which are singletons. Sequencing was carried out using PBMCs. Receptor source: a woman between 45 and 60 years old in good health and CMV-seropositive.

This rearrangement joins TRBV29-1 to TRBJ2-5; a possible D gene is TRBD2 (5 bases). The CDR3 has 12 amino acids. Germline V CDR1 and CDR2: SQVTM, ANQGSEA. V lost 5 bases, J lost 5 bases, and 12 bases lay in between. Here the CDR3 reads CSVTGFVETQYF. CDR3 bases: TGCAGCGTTACGGGGTTCGTGGAGACCCAGTACTTC.

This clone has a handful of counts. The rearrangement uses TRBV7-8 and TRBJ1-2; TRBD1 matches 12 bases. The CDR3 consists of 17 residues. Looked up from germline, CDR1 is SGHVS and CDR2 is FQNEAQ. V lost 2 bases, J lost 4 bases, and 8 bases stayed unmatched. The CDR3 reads CASSLSGTGGQRYGYTF. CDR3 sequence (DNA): TGTGCCAGCAGCTTAAGTGGGACAGGGGGCCAGCGCTATGGCTACACCTTC.

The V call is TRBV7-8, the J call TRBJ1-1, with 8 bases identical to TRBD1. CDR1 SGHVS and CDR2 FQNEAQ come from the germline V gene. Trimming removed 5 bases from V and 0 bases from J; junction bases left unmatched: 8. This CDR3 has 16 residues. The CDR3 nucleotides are TGTGCCAGCAGCCAGGTGGGGACAGGATTGAACACTGAAGCTTTCTTT. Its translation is CASSQVGTGLNTEAFF.

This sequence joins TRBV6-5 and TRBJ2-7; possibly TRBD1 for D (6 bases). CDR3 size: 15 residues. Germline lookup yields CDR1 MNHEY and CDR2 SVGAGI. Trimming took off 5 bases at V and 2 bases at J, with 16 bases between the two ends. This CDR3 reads CASSNRHRDTYEQYF. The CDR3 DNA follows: TGTGCCAGCAGTAACCGGCACCGGGACACCTACGAGCAGTACTTC.

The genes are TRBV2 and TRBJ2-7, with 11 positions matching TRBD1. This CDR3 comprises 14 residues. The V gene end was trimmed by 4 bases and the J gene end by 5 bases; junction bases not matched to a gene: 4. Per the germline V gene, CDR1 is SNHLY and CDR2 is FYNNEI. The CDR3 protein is CASSGDRGANEQYF. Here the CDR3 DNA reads TGTGCCAGCAGTGGGGACAGGGGGGCTAACGAGCAGTACTTC.

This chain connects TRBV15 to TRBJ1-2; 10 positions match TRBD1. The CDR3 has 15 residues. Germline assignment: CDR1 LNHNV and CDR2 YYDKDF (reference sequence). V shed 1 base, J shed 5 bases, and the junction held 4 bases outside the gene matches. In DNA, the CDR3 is TGTGCCACCAGCAGAGGGAGGACAGGGGGATATGGCTACACCTTC. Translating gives CATSRGRTGGYGYTF.

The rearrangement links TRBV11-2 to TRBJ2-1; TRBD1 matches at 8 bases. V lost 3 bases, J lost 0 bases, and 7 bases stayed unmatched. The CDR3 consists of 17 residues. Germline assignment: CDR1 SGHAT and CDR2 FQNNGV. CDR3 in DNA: TGTGCCAGCAGCTTTGCCCGGGACAGGAACTCCTACAATGAGCAGTTCTTC. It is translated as CASSFARDRNSYNEQFF.

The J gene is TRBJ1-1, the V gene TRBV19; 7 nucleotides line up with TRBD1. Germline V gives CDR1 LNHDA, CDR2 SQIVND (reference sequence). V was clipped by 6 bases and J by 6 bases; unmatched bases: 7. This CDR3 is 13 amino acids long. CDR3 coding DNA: TGTGCCAGTAGCACAGGGGTCAGCCCTGAAGCTTTCTTT. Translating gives CASSTGVSPEAFF.

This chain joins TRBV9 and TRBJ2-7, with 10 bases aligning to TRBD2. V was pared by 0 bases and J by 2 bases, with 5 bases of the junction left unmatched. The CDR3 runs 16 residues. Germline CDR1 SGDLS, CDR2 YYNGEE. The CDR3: CASSVGAAGGPYEQYF. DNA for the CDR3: TGTGCCAGCAGCGTAGGAGCAGCGGGAGGGCCCTACGAGCAGTACTTC.

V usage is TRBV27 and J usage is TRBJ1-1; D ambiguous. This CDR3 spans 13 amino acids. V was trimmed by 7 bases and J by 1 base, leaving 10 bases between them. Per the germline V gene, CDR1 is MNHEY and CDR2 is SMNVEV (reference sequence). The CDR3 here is CASTLSANTEAFF. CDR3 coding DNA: TGTGCCAGCACCTTATCGGCGAACACTGAAGCTTTCTTT.

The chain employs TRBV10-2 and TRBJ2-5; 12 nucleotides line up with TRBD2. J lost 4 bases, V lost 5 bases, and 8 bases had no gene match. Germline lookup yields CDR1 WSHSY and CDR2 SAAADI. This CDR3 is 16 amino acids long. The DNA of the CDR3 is TGCGCCAGCAGTAGACTAGCGGGAGAACGAGCAGAGACCCAGTACTTC. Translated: CASSRLAGERAETQYF.

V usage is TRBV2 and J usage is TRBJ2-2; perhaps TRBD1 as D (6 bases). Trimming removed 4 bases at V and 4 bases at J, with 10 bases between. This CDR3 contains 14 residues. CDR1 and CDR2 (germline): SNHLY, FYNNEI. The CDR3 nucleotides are TGTGCCAGCAGTGTCGACAGGTTCACCGGGGAGCTGTTTTTT. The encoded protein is CASSVDRFTGELFF. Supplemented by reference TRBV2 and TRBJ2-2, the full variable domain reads EPEVTQTPSHQVTQMGQEVILRCVPISNHLYFYWYRQILGQKVEFLVSFYNNEISEKSEIFDDQFSVERPDGSNFTLKIRSTKLEDSAMYFCASSVDRFTGELFFGEGSRLTVL.

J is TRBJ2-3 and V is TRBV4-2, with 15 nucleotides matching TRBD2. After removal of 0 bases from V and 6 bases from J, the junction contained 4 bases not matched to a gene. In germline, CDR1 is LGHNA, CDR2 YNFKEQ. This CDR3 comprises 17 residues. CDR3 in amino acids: CASSQEGTSGGLDTQYF. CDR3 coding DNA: TGTGCCAGCAGCCAAGAGGGGACTAGCGGGGGGCTGGATACGCAGTATTTT.

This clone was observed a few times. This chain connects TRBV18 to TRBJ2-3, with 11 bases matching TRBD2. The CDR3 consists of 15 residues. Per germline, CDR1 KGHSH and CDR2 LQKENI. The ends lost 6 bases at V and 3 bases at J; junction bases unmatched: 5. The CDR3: CASSPTSGSTDTQYF. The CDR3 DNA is TGTGCCAGCTCTCCAACTAGCGGGAGTACAGATACGCAGTATTTT.

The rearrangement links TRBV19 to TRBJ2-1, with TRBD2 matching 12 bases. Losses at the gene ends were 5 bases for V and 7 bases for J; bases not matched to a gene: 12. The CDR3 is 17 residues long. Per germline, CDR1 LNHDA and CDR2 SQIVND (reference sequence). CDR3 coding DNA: TGTGCCAGTAGTCTCCGAGGAGCGACTAGCGGGAGTAATGAGCAGTTCTTC. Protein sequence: CASSLRGATSGSNEQFF.

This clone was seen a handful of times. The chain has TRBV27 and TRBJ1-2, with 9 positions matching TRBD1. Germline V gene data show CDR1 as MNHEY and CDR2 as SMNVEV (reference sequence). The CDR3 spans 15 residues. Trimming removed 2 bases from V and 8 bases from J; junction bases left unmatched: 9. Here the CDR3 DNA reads TGTGCCAGCAGTTTAGGACAGGGGCAGATGGGAGGCTACACCTTC. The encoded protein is CASSLGQGQMGGYTF.

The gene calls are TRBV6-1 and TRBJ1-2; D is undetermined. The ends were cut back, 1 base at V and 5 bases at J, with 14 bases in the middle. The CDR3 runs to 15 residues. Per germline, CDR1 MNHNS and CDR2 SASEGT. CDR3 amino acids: CASSEGSPTRYGYTF. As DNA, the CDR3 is TGTGCCAGCAGTGAAGGGTCACCTACTAGGTATGGCTACACCTTC.

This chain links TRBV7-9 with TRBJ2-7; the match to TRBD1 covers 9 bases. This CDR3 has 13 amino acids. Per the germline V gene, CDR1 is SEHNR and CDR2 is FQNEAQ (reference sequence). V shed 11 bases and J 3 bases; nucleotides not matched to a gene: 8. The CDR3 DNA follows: TGTGCCGGCCGCTCGGGACAGGGCTACGAGCAGTACTTC. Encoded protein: CAGRSGQGYEQYF.

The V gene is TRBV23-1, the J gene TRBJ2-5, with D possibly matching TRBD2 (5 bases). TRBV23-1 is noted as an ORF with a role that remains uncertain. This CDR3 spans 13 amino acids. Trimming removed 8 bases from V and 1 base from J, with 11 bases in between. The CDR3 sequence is CASADGSQETQYF. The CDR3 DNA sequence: TGCGCCAGCGCCGATGGGAGCCAAGAGACCCAGTACTTC.

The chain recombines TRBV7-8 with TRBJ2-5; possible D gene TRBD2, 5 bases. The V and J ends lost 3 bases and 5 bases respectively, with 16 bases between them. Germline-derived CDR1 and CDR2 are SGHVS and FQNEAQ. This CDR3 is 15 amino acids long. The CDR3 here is CASSFRAALEETQYF. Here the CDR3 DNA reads TGTGCCAGCAGCTTCAGAGCGGCCCTGGAGGAGACCCAGTACTTC.

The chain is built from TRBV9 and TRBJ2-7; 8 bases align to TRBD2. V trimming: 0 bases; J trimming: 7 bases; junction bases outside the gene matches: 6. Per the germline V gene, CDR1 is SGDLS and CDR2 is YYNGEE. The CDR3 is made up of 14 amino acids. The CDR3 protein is CASSVASGGSEQYF. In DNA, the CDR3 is TGTGCCAGCAGCGTAGCCAGCGGGGGATCGGAGCAGTACTTC.